The rows below give T cell receptor beta chains drawn from one sample of a study of T cell responses to AZD1222 COVID-19 vaccine. Only in-frame clones appear in the TCRdb table, and some are missing; sequencing was by immunoSEQ multiplex PCR. The table has about 120,000 clones, more than 75% seen once. This specimen consisted of peripheral blood, obtained on day 0 of AZD1222 vaccination. The origin of the receptors is an adult in good health. CDR3s include the opening cysteine and the closing phenylalanine or tryptophan. D genes are given only for firm matches. Clone size is stated in some rows and not others, as once, few, many or a class when expanded.

CDR3 DNA: TGTGCCATCAGTGAGGTGGGGGCTGGAAACACCATATATTTT
CDR3 protein: CAISEVGAGNTIYF
clone size: once
J gene: TRBJ1-3
V gene: TRBV10-3
CDR3 length: 14
D gene: -

CDR3 DNA: TGTGCCAGCAGGCCCAGGGACAGCCTCGCCGAGACCCAGTACTTC
CDR3 protein: CASRPRDSLAETQYF
clone size: -
J gene: TRBJ2-5
V gene: TRBV6-5
CDR3 length: 15
D gene: TRBD1

CDR3 DNA: TGTGCCAGCAGCCAAGGGCCGGGAGACAGTACCACTAACTATGGCTACACCTTC
CDR3 protein: CASSQGPGDSTTNYGYTF
clone size: -
J gene: TRBJ1-2
V gene: TRBV4-2
CDR3 length: 18
D gene: -

CDR3 DNA: TGTGCCAGTAGTAACCCGGGACAGGGGGGCAATGAGCAGTTCTTC
CDR3 protein: CASSNPGQGGNEQFF
clone size: -
J gene: TRBJ2-1
V gene: TRBV19
CDR3 length: 15
D gene: TRBD1

CDR3 DNA: TGCAGCGTCGACTCCTCGAGGGATGGCTACACCTTC
CDR3 protein: CSVDSSRDGYTF
clone size: -
J gene: TRBJ1-2
V gene: TRBV29-1
CDR3 length: 12
D gene: -

CDR3 DNA: TGTGCCAGCAGCTTGGTTGGGGGAGCGGGCACCGGGGAGCTGTTTTTT
CDR3 protein: CASSLVGGAGTGELFF
clone size: -
J gene: TRBJ2-2
V gene: TRBV5-5
CDR3 length: 16
D gene: -

CDR3 DNA: TGTGCCAGCAGCGGACGGACGAGGGATGGAGATACGCAGTATTTT
CDR3 protein: CASSGRTRDGDTQYF
clone size: -
J gene: TRBJ2-3
V gene: TRBV9
CDR3 length: 15
D gene: -

CDR3 DNA: TGCGCCAGCAGCTTGGCCGGGGGAGGTGGCTACACCTTC
CDR3 protein: CASSLAGGGGYTF
clone size: -
J gene: TRBJ1-2
V gene: TRBV5-1
CDR3 length: 13
D gene: -

CDR3 DNA: TGTGCCAGCAGTCACCGGGCCAACATACCAACGGATGGCTACACCTTC
CDR3 protein: CASSHRANIPTDGYTF
clone size: -
J gene: TRBJ1-2
V gene: TRBV7-8
CDR3 length: 16
D gene: -

CDR3 DNA: TGCGCCAGCAGCCCGGACAGCGGCGTTTATGGCTACACCTTC
CDR3 protein: CASSPDSGVYGYTF
clone size: -
J gene: TRBJ1-2
V gene: TRBV5-1
CDR3 length: 14
D gene: -

CDR3 DNA: TGTGCCAGTAGTCCACGGACAGGGAGGGGAAAACTGTTTTTT
CDR3 protein: CASSPRTGRGKLFF
clone size: -
J gene: TRBJ1-4
V gene: TRBV19
CDR3 length: 14
D gene: TRBD1

CDR3 DNA: TGTGCCAGCAGCCTCTCGACAGTTCTATCAACTAATGAAAAACTGTTTTTT
CDR3 protein: CASSLSTVLSTNEKLFF
clone size: once
J gene: TRBJ1-4
V gene: TRBV7-6
CDR3 length: 17
D gene: -

CDR3 DNA: TGCGCCAGCAGCTTGGCCGTCGGAGGTGGCGGGGCAGGGGAGACCCAGTACTTC
CDR3 protein: CASSLAVGGGGAGETQYF
clone size: -
J gene: TRBJ2-5
V gene: TRBV5-1
CDR3 length: 18
D gene: -

CDR3 DNA: TGTGCCAGCAGCGTAGCCCAGGGTAGTGTACCCTACGAGCAGTACTTC
CDR3 protein: CASSVAQGSVPYEQYF
clone size: -
J gene: TRBJ2-7
V gene: TRBV9
CDR3 length: 16
D gene: -

CDR3 DNA: TGTGCCAGCAGCCTGGGGACAGGGAACTCCTACGAGCAGTACTTC
CDR3 protein: CASSLGTGNSYEQYF
clone size: once
J gene: TRBJ2-7
V gene: TRBV14
CDR3 length: 15
D gene: TRBD1

CDR3 DNA: TGTGCCAGCAGTTTATCGGGAACGCACCCGGCAGATACGCAGTATTTT
CDR3 protein: CASSLSGTHPADTQYF
clone size: -
J gene: TRBJ2-3
V gene: TRBV27
CDR3 length: 16
D gene: -

CDR3 DNA: TGTGCCAGCAGTTTAAATAGCGGGAGCGCGGGCAATGAGCAGTTCTTC
CDR3 protein: CASSLNSGSAGNEQFF
clone size: -
J gene: TRBJ2-1
V gene: TRBV28
CDR3 length: 16
D gene: TRBD2

CDR3 DNA: TGCGCCAGCAGCCCCCATGGGGAAGGCACCGGGGAGCTGTTTTTT
CDR3 protein: CASSPHGEGTGELFF
clone size: -
J gene: TRBJ2-2
V gene: TRBV5-1
CDR3 length: 15
D gene: -

CDR3 DNA: TGTGCCAGCAGTGAACAGGTGGCAGGGGCCGGGGAGCTGTTTTTT
CDR3 protein: CASSEQVAGAGELFF
clone size: -
J gene: TRBJ2-2
V gene: TRBV6-1
CDR3 length: 15
D gene: -

CDR3 DNA: TGTGCCATCAGTGATTCCGGGACAGGGAACAATCAGCCCCAGCATTTT
CDR3 protein: CAISDSGTGNNQPQHF
clone size: once
J gene: TRBJ1-5
V gene: TRBV10-3
CDR3 length: 16
D gene: TRBD1

CDR3 DNA: TGCGCCAGCAGCTTACCGGGACCTGATGGCTACACCTTC
CDR3 protein: CASSLPGPDGYTF
clone size: once
J gene: TRBJ1-2
V gene: TRBV5-1
CDR3 length: 13
D gene: -

CDR3 DNA: TGTGCCAGCAGCCTCCACTCGATAACCGGGGAGCTGTTTTTT
CDR3 protein: CASSLHSITGELFF
clone size: -
J gene: TRBJ2-2
V gene: TRBV6-2/TRBV6-3
CDR3 length: 14
D gene: -

CDR3 DNA: TGTGCCAGCAGCGGACAGGGGTCACCCCTCCACTTT
CDR3 protein: CASSGQGSPLHF
clone size: -
J gene: TRBJ1-6
V gene: TRBV6-5
CDR3 length: 12
D gene: TRBD1

CDR3 DNA: TGTGCCAGCAGTTCCCATCTGAGTACTTGGACAGGGGCTAGCAATCAGCCCCAGCATTTT
CDR3 protein: CASSSHLSTWTGASNQPQHF
clone size: -
J gene: TRBJ1-5
V gene: TRBV6-2/TRBV6-3
CDR3 length: 20
D gene: TRBD1

CDR3 DNA: TGTGCCAGCAGTTTACAGGGGTCCCCCCGGGATGGGCAGTACTTC
CDR3 protein: CASSLQGSPRDGQYF
clone size: once
J gene: TRBJ2-7
V gene: TRBV6-1
CDR3 length: 15
D gene: TRBD1

CDR3 DNA: TGTGCCAGTAGCATACAGGGTATCGGGGAGCTGTTTTTT
CDR3 protein: CASSIQGIGELFF
clone size: -
J gene: TRBJ2-2
V gene: TRBV19
CDR3 length: 13
D gene: -

CDR3 DNA: TGTGCCAGCAGCTTAGCGCTAACAGGGAACGAGCAGTACTTC
CDR3 protein: CASSLALTGNEQYF
clone size: once
J gene: TRBJ2-7
V gene: TRBV7-9
CDR3 length: 14
D gene: -

CDR3 DNA: TGTGCCAGCAGTTTACCCAGGGGGAGCACAGATACGCAGTATTTT
CDR3 protein: CASSLPRGSTDTQYF
clone size: -
J gene: TRBJ2-3
V gene: TRBV28
CDR3 length: 15
D gene: TRBD1

CDR3 DNA: TGTGCCAGCAGCTTTAGAAGGGGATCCTACAATGAGCAGTTCTTC
CDR3 protein: CASSFRRGSYNEQFF
clone size: -
J gene: TRBJ2-1
V gene: TRBV5-4
CDR3 length: 15
D gene: -

CDR3 DNA: TGTGCCAGCAGTCGTGGAGGTAGCGGGACTTACGAGCAGTACTTC
CDR3 protein: CASSRGGSGTYEQYF
clone size: once
J gene: TRBJ2-7
V gene: TRBV27
CDR3 length: 15
D gene: TRBD2

CDR3 DNA: TGTGCCACCAGCAGAGATGGGACTTTTCAAGAGACCCAGTACTTC
CDR3 protein: CATSRDGTFQETQYF
clone size: -
J gene: TRBJ2-5
V gene: TRBV15
CDR3 length: 15
D gene: -

CDR3 DNA: TGTGCCAGCAGCTTAGACCATTCCACAGATACGCAGTATTTT
CDR3 protein: CASSLDHSTDTQYF
clone size: -
J gene: TRBJ2-3
V gene: TRBV7-2
CDR3 length: 14
D gene: -

CDR3 DNA: TGTGCCAGCAGCCTGACAGGGGGCGAGCAGTACTTC
CDR3 protein: CASSLTGGEQYF
clone size: few
J gene: TRBJ2-7
V gene: TRBV27
CDR3 length: 12
D gene: TRBD1

CDR3 DNA: TGTGCCAGCAGTTTATTGGGGATATCGGCTAATGAAAAACTGTTTTTT
CDR3 protein: CASSLLGISANEKLFF
clone size: -
J gene: TRBJ1-4
V gene: TRBV28
CDR3 length: 16
D gene: -

CDR3 DNA: TGTGCCAGCAGCTTGTATAGGGGGCCAGATACGCAGTATTTT
CDR3 protein: CASSLYRGPDTQYF
clone size: -
J gene: TRBJ2-3
V gene: TRBV7-8
CDR3 length: 14
D gene: TRBD1

CDR3 DNA: TGCGCCAGCAGTTCTAGCACAGATACGCAGTATTTT
CDR3 protein: CASSSSTDTQYF
clone size: -
J gene: TRBJ2-3
V gene: TRBV5-1
CDR3 length: 12
D gene: -